Only one count was recorded for the clone carrying this TCR beta chain. This entry comes from a study of graft-versus-host responses after intestinal transplantation. Per the germline V gene, CDR1 is PRHDT and CDR2 is FYEKMQ (reference sequence). The V end was cut by 5 bases, the J end by 0 bases, with 10 bases between. CDR3 length: 14 residues. Method: immunoSEQ multiplex PCR; TCRdb's copy keeps in-frame clones and lacks some. The sample holds about 20,000 clones, about 89% seen once. This receptor was taken from a human patient who received an intestinal transplant, so some T cells may come from the graft donor. Sequencing used PBMCs, obtained 230 to 240 days after intestinal transplant. The J gene is TRBJ1-1, the V gene TRBV13; D call uncertain. CDR3: CASSVDLMNTEAFF. CDR3 in DNA: TGTGCCAGCAGCGTTGATCTCATGAACACTGAAGCTTTCTTT.